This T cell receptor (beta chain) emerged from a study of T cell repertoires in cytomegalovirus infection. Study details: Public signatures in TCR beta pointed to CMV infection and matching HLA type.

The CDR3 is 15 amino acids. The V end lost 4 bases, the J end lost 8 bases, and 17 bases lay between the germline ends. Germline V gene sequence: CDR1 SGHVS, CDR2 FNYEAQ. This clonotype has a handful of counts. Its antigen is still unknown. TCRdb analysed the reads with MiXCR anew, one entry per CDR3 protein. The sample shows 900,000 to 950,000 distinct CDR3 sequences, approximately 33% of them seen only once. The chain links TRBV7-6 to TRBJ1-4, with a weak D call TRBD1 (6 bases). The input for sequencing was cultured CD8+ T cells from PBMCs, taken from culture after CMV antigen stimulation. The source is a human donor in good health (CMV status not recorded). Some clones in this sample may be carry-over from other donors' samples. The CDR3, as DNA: TGTGCCAGCAGCTATTCGGACAGTCGAGGAGAAAAACTGTTTTTT. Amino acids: CASSYSDSRGEKLFF.